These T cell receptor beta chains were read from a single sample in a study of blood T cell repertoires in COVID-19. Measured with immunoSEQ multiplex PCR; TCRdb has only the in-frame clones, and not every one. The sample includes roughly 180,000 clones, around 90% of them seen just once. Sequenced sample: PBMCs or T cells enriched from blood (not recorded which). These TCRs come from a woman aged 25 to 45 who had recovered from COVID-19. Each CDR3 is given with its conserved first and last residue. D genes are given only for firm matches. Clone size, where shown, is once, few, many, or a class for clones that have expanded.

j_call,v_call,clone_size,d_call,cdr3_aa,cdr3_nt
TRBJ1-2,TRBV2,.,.,CAAGSRRDGYTF,TGTGCCGCGGGGTCCCGTAGAGATGGCTACACCTTC
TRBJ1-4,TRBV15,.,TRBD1,CATSTGQGRAEKLFF,TGTGCCACCAGCACAGGACAGGGAAGGGCTGAAAAACTGTTTTTT
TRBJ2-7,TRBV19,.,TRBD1,CASSIGTGTYEQYF,TGTGCCAGTAGTATTGGGACAGGGACCTACGAGCAGTACTTC
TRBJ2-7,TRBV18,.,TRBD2,CASSPGLGGDSYEQYF,TGTGCCAGCTCACCAGGTCTGGGGGGGGATTCCTACGAGCAGTACTTC
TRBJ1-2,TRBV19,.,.,CASTTGGTIYGYTF,TGTGCCAGTACCACAGGTGGGACTATCTATGGCTACACCTTC
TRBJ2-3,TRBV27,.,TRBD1,CASRWTGTDTQYF,TGTGCCAGCAGGTGGACAGGGACAGATACGCAGTATTTT
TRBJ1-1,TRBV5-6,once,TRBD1,CASSWLGQGGTEAFF,TGTGCCAGCAGCTGGCTTGGACAGGGAGGGACTGAAGCTTTCTTT
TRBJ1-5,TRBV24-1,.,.,CATSGSTGVGSNQPQHF,TGTGCCACCAGTGGGTCCACCGGGGTAGGAAGCAATCAGCCCCAGCATTTT
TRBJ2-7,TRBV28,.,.,CASRSPSRESYEQYF,TGTGCCAGCAGGTCCCCGAGTAGGGAGTCCTACGAGCAGTACTTC
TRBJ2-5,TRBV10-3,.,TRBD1,CAISDKGTGVEETQYF,TGTGCCATCAGTGATAAGGGGACAGGGGTGGAAGAGACCCAGTACTTC
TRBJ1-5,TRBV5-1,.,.,CASSLGTPNQPQHF,TGCGCCAGCAGCTTGGGGACTCCCAATCAGCCCCAGCATTTT
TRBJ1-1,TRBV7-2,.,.,CASSLGSAGLAEAFF,TGTGCCAGCAGCTTAGGTTCAGCAGGGCTCGCTGAAGCTTTCTTT
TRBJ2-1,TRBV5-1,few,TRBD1,CASSLAGQVDNEQFF,TGCGCCAGCAGCTTGGCGGGACAGGTAGACAATGAGCAGTTCTTC
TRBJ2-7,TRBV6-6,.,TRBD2,CASSPGVAGDYEQYF,TGTGCCAGCAGCCCCGGGGTAGCGGGGGACTACGAGCAGTACTTC
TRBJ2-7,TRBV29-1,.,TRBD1,CSVERWDRGTYEQYF,TGCAGCGTTGAAAGGTGGGACAGGGGTACTTACGAGCAGTACTTC
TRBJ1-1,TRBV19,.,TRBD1,CASKQQGLGEAFF,TGTGCCAGCAAACAACAGGGGCTGGGTGAAGCTTTCTTT
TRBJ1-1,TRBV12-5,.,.,CASGLETMNTEAFF,TGTGCTAGTGGTTTGGAAACTATGAACACTGAAGCTTTCTTT
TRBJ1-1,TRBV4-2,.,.,CASSLPTGTSEAFF,TGTGCCAGCAGCCTCCCCACAGGGACGTCTGAAGCTTTCTTT
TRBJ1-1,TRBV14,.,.,CASSQEWGMNTEAFF,TGTGCCAGCAGCCAAGAGTGGGGCATGAACACTGAAGCTTTCTTT
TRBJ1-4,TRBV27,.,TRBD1,CASRQGVATNEKLFF,TGTGCCAGCAGGCAGGGGGTTGCAACTAATGAAAAACTGTTTTTT
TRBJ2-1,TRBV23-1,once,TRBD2,CANRTSGIYNEQFF,TGCGCCAACCGGACTAGCGGGATCTACAATGAGCAGTTCTTC
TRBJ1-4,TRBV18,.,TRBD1,CASRLGQAEKLFF,TGTGCCAGCAGACTGGGACAGGCCGAAAAACTGTTTTTT
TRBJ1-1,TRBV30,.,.,CACLPDGGEAFF,TGTGCCTGCCTACCGGACGGAGGTGAAGCTTTCTTT
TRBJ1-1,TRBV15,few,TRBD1,CATSRVGRQGGTEAFF,TGTGCCACCAGCAGAGTCGGCCGACAGGGCGGGACTGAAGCTTTCTTT
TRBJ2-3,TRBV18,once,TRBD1,CASSTQGAGDTQYF,TGTGCCAGCTCAACTCAGGGGGCGGGAGATACGCAGTATTTT
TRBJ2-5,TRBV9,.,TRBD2,CASGTSGRAWETQYF,TGTGCCAGTGGGACTAGCGGGAGGGCCTGGGAGACCCAGTACTTC
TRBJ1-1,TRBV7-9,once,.,CASRAGNTEAFF,TGTGCCAGCCGGGCGGGGAACACTGAAGCTTTCTTT
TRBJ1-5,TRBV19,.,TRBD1,CASSLPGTGDQPQHF,TGTGCCAGTAGTCTCCCGGGAACAGGGGATCAGCCCCAGCATTTT
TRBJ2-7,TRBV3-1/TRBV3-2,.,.,CASSPRRVTYEQYF,TGTGCCAGCAGCCCAAGGAGGGTTACCTACGAGCAGTACTTC
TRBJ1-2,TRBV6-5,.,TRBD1,CASRPGQSYAGYTF,TGTGCCAGCAGACCGGGACAGTCGTACGCTGGCTACACCTTC
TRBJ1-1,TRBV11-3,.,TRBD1,CASSTGTAAEAFF,TGTGCCAGCAGCACCGGGACAGCCGCTGAAGCTTTCTTT
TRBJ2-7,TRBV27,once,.,CASRTTRGRMEQYF,TGTGCCAGCAGGACAACAAGAGGGAGAATGGAGCAGTACTTC
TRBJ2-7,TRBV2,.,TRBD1,CASLSGQGPPYEQYF,TGTGCCAGCTTGTCGGGACAGGGGCCTCCCTACGAGCAGTACTTC
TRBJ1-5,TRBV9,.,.,CASSALPQDQPQHF,TGTGCCAGCAGCGCCCTACCACAGGATCAGCCCCAGCATTTT
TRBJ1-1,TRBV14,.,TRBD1,CASSQSETGRITEAFF,TGTGCCAGCAGCCAAAGCGAGACAGGGAGGATCACTGAAGCTTTCTTT
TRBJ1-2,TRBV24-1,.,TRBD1,CATSDRTGYYGYTF,TGTGCCACCAGTGATCGGACAGGATACTATGGCTACACCTTC
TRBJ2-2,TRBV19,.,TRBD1,CASSLGGHRGRGELFF,TGTGCCAGTAGTCTCGGGGGGCACAGGGGGCGAGGGGAGCTGTTTTTT
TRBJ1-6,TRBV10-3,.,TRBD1,CAIRAEQGGNSPLHF,TGTGCCATCAGAGCCGAACAGGGGGGCAATTCACCCCTCCACTTT
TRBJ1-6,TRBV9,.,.,CASRGAQGYNSPLHF,TGTGCCAGCAGAGGAGCCCAGGGTTATAATTCACCCCTCCACTTT
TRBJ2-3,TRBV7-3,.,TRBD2,CASSVSGGSTDTQYF,TGTGCCAGCAGCGTCAGCGGGGGGAGCACAGATACGCAGTATTTT
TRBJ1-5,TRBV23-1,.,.,CASSQRSGSNQPQHF,TGCGCCAGCAGTCAACGGAGCGGGAGCAATCAGCCCCAGCATTTT
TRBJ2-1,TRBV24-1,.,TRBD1,CATSGTGALWDYNEQFF,TGTGCCACCAGTGGGACAGGGGCTCTATGGGATTACAATGAGCAGTTCTTC
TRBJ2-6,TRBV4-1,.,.,CASSQDSRQDSGANVLTF,TGCGCCAGCAGCCAAGATTCGCGACAGGACTCTGGGGCCAACGTCCTGACTTTC
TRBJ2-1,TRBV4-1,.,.,CASKVATPAYNEQFF,TGCGCCAGCAAGGTCGCGACTCCAGCCTACAATGAGCAGTTCTTC
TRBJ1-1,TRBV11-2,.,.,CASSFLTGGSTEAFF,TGTGCCAGCAGCTTCTTGACAGGTGGGAGCACTGAAGCTTTCTTT
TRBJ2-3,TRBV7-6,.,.,CASSNGGAGDTQYF,TGTGCCAGCAGCAATGGGGGGGCGGGAGATACGCAGTATTTT
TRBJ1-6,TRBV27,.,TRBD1,CASSLRDSNSPLHF,TGTGCCAGCAGTCTCCGGGACAGTAATTCACCCCTCCACTTT
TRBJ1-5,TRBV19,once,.,CASSIAHRNSNQPQHF,TGTGCCAGTAGTATAGCCCACAGAAATAGCAATCAGCCCCAGCATTTT
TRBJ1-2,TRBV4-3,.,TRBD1,CASSHADRGGYTF,TGCGCCAGCAGCCATGCTGACAGGGGCGGCTACACCTTC
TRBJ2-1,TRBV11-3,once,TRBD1,CASSRRTGSSYNEQFF,TGTGCCAGCAGCAGACGGACAGGTAGCTCCTACAATGAGCAGTTCTTC
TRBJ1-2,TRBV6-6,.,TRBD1,CASSSPGTVYYGYTF,TGTGCCAGCAGTTCCCCCGGGACAGTTTACTATGGCTACACCTTC